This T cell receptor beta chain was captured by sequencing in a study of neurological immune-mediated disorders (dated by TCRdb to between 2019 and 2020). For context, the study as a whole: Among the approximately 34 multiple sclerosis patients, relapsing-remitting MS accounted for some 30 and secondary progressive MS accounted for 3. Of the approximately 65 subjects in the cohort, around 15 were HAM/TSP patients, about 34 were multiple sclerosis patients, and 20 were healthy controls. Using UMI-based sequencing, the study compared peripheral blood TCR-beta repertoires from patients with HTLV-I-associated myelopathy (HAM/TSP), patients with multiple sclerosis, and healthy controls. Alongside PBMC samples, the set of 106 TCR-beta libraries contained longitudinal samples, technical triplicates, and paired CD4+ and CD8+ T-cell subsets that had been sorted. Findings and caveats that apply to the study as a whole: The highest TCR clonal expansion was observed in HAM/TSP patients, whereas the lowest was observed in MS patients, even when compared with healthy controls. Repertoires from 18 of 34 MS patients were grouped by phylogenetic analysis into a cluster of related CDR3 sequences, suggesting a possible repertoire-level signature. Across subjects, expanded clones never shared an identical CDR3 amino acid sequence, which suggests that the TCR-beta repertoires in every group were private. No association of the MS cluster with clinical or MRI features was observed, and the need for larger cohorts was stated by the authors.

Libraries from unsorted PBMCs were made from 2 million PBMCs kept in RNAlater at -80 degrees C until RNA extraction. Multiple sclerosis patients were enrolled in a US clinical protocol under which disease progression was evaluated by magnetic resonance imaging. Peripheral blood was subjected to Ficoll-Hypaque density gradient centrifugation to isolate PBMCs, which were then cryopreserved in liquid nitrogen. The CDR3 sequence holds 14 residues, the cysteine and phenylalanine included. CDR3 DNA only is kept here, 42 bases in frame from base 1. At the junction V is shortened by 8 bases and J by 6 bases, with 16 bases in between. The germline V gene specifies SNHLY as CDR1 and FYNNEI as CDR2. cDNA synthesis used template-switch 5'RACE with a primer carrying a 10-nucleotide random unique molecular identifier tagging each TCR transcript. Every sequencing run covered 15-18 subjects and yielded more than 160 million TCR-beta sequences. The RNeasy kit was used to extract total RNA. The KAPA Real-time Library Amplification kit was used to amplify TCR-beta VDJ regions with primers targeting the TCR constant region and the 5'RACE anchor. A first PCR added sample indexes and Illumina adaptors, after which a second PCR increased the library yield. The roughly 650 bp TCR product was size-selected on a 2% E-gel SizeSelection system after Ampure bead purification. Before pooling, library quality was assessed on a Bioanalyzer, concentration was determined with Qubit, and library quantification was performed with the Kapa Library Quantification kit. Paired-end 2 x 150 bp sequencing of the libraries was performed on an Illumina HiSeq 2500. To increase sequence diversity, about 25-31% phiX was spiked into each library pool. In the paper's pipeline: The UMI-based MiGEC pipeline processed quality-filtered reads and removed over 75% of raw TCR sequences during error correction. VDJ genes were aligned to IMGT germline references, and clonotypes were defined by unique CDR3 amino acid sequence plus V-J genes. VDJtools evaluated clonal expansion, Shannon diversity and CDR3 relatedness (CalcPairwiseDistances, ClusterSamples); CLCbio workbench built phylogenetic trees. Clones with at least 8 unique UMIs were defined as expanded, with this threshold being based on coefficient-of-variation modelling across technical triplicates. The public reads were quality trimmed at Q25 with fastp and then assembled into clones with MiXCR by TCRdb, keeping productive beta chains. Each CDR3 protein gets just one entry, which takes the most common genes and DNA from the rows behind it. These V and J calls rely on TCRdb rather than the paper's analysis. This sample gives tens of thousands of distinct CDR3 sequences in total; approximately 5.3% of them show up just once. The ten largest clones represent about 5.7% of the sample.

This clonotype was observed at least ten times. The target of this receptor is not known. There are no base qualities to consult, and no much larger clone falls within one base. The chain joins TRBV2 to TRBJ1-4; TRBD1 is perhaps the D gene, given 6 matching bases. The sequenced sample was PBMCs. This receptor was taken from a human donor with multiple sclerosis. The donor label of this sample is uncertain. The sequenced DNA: TGTGCCAGCGGATACAGGGAACAGGATGAAAAACTGTTTTTT. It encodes CASGYREQDEKLFF.